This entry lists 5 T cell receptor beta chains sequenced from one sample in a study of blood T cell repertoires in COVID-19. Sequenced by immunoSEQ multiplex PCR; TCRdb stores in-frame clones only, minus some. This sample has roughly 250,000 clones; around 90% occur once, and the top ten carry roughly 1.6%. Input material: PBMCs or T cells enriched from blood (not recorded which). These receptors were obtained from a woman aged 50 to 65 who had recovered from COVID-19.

CDR3 DNA sequence: TGTGCCAGTAGTATGTCCCACACCACCGGGGAGCTGTTTTTT. Translation gives CASSMSHTTGELFF. The J gene is TRBJ2-2, the V gene TRBV19, with no clear D. The germline V gene encodes CDR1 LNHDA and CDR2 SQIVND (reference sequence). Between the trimmed V and J ends, which lost 3 bases and 4 bases, there was a span of 9 bases. The CDR3 extends over 14 amino acids.

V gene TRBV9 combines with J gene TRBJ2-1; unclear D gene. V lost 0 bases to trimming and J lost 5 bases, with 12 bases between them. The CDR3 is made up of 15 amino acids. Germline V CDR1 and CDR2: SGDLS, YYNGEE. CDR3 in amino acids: CASSVVAKNNNEQFF. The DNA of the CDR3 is TGTGCCAGCAGCGTAGTAGCAAAAAACAACAATGAGCAGTTCTTC.

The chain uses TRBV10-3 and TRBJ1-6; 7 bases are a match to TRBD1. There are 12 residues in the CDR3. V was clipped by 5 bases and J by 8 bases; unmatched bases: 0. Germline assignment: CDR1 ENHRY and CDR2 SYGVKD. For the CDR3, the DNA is TGTGCCATCAGTCAGGGGGATTCACCCCTCCACTTT. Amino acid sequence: CAISQGDSPLHF.

This chain's CDR3 is CASSPPSGGNTEAFF. CDR3 sequence (DNA): TGTGCCAGCTCACCACCCTCTGGCGGAAACACTGAAGCTTTCTTT. The V call is TRBV18, the J call TRBJ1-1; D uncertain. This CDR3 has 15 residues. Germline V lookup: CDR1 KGHSH, CDR2 LQKENI. V lost 0 bases and J 2 bases, leaving 10 bases between the germline ends.

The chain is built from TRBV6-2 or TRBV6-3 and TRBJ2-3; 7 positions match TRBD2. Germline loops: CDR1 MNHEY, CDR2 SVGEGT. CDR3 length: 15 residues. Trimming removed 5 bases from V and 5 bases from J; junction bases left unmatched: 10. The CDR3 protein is CASSPSGMNEDTQYF. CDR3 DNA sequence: TGTGCCAGCAGTCCAAGCGGGATGAACGAAGATACGCAGTATTTT.